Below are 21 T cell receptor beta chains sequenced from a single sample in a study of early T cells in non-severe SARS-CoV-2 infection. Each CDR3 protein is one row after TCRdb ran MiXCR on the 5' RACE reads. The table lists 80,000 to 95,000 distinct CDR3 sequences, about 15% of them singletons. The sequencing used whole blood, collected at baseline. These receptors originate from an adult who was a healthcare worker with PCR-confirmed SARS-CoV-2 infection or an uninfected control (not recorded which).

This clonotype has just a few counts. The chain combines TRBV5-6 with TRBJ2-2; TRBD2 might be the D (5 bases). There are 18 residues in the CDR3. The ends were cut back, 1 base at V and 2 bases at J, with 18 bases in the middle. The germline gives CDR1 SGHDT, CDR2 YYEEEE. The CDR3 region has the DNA TGTGCCAGCAGCTTGAGCAGTATGTTGCGGGCAAACACCGGGGAGCTGTTTTTT. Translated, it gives CASSLSSMLRANTGELFF.

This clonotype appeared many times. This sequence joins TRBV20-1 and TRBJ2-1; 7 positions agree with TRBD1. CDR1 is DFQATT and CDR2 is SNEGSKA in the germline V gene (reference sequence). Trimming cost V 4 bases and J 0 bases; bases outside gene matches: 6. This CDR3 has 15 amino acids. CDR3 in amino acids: CSATRDRSSYNEQFF. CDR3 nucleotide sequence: TGCAGTGCTACCCGGGACAGAAGCTCCTACAATGAGCAGTTCTTC.

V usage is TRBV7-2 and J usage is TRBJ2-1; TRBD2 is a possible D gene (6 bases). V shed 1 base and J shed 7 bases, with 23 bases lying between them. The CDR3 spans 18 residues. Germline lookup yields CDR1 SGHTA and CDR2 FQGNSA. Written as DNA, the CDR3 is TGTGCCAGCAGCTTAGAGTTGGCCCGGGGACTTTCTCTGAATGAGCAGTTCTTC. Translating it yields CASSLELARGLSLNEQFF.

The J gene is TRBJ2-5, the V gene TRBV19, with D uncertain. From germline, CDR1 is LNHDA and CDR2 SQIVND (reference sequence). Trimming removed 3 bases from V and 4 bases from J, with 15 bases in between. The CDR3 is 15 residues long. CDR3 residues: CASSMEKAFGETQYF. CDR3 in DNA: TGTGCCAGTAGTATGGAGAAAGCTTTTGGAGAGACCCAGTACTTC. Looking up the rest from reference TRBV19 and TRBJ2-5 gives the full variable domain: DGGITQSPKYLFRKEGQNVTLSCEQNLNHDAMYWYRQDPGQGLRLIYYSQIVNDFQKGDIAEGYSVSREKKESFPLTVTSAQKNPTAFYLCASSMEKAFGETQYFGPGTRLLVL.

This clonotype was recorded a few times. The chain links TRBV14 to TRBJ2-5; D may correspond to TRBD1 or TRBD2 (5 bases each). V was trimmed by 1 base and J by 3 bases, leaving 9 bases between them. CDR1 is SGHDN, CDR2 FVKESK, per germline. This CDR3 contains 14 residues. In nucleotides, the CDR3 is TGTGCCAGCAGCCAAGGTTGGGGGAAAGAGACCCAGTACTTC. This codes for CASSQGWGKETQYF. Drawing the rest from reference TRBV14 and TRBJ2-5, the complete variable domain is EAGVTQFPSHSVIEKGQTVTLRCDPISGHDNLYWYRRVMGKEIKFLLHFVKESKQDESGMPNNRFLAERTGGTYSTLKVQPAELEDSGVYFCASSQGWGKETQYFGPGTRLLVL.

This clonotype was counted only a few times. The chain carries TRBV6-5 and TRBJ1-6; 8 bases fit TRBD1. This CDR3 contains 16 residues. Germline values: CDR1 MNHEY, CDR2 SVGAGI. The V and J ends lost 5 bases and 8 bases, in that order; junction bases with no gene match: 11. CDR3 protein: CASSLYVGTGDSPLHF. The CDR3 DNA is TGTGCCAGCAGTCTATACGTCGGGACAGGAGATTCACCCCTCCACTTT.

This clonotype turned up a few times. The CDR3 DNA follows: TGCGCCTTATTAACCGGGACAGGGTTTGCCGGGGAGCTGTTTTTT. Encoded protein: CALLTGTGFAGELFF. This chain connects TRBV10-2 to TRBJ2-2; 9 bases are a match to TRBD1. The CDR3 is 15 residues long. The junction had 13 bases not matched to a gene; V was cut back by 11 bases and J by 6 bases. Germline V gene lookup returns CDR1 WSHSY and CDR2 SAAADI.

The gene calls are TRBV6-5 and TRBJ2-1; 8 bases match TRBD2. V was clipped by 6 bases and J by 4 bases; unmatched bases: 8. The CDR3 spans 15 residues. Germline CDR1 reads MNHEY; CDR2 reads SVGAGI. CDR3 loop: CASSVSGSAYNEQFF. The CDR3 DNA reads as TGTGCCAGCAGCGTCAGCGGGAGTGCTTACAATGAGCAGTTCTTC.

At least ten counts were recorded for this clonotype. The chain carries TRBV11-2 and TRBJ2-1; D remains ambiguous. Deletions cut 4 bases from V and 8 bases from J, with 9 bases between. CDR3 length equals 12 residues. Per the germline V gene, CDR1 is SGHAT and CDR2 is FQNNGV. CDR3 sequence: CASSSPPDEQFF. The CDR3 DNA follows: TGTGCCAGCAGCTCTCCCCCAGATGAGCAGTTCTTC. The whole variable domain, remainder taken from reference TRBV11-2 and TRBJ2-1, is EAGVAQSPRYKIIEKRQSVAFWCNPISGHATLYWYQQILGQGPKLLIQFQNNGVVDDSQLPKDRFSAERLKGVDSTLKIQPAKLEDSAVYLCASSSPPDEQFFGPGTRLTVL.

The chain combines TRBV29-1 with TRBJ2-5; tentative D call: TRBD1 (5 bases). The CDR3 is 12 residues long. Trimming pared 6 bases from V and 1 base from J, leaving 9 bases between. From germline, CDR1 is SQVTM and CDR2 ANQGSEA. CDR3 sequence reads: CSVRTSQETQYF. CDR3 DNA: TGCAGCGTGAGGACAAGCCAAGAGACCCAGTACTTC.

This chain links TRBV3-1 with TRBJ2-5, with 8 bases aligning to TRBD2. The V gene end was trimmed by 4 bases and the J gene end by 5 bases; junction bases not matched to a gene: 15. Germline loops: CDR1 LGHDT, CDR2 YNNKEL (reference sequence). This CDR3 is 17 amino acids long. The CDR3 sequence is CASSRRALAGWRETQYF. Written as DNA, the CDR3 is TGTGCCAGCAGCCGCAGAGCTTTAGCGGGGTGGCGTGAGACCCAGTACTTC.

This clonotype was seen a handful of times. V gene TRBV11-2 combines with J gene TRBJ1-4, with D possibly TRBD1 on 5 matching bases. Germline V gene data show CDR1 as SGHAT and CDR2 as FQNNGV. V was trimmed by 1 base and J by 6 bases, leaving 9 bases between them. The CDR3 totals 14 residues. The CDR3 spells CASSLGGEDEKLFF. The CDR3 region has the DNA TGTGCCAGCAGCTTAGGAGGGGAGGATGAAAAACTGTTTTTT.

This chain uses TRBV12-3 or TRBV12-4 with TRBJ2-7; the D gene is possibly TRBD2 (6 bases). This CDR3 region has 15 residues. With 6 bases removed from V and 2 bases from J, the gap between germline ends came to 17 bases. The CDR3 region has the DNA TGTGCCAGCAGCAGCGCCCGACTAGGGCCCTACGAGCAGTACTTC. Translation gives CASSSARLGPYEQYF.

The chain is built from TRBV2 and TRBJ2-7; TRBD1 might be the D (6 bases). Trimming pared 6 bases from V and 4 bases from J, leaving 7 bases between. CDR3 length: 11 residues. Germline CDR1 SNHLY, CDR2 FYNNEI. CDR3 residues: CASRGAYEQYF. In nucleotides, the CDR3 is TGTGCCAGCAGGGGGGCGTACGAGCAGTACTTC.

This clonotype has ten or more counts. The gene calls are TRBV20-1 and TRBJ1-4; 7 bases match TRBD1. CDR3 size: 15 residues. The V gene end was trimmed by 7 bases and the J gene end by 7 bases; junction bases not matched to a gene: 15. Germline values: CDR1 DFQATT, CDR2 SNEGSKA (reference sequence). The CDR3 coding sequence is TGCAGTGTCGAAACCCGAGGCAGGGGGGCTGAAAAACTGTTTTTT. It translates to CSVETRGRGAEKLFF.

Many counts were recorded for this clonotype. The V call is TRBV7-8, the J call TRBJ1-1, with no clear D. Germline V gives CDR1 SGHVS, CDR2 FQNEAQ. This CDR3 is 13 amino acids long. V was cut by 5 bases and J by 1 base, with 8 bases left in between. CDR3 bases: TGTGCCAGCAGCCTTAGACCGAACACTGAAGCTTTCTTT. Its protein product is CASSLRPNTEAFF.

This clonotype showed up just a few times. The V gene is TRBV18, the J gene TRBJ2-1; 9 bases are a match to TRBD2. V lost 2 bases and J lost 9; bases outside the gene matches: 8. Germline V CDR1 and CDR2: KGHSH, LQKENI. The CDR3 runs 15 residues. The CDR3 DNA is TGTGCCAGCTCACCAGTAGCGGGAGAAACGATTGAGCAGTTCTTC. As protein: CASSPVAGETIEQFF.

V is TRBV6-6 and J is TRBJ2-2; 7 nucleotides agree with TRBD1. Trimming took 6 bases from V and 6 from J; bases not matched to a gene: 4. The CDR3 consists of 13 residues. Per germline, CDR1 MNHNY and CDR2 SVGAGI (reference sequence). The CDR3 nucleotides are TGTGCCAGCAGCGACAGGGAATCCGGGGAGCTGTTTTTT. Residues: CASSDRESGELFF.

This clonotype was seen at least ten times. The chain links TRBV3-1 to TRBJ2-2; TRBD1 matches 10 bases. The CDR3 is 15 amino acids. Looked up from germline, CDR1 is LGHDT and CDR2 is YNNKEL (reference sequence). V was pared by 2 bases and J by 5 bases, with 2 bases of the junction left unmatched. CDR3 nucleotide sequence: TGTGCCAGCAGCCAACCGGGACAGGGGACCGGGGAGCTGTTTTTT. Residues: CASSQPGQGTGELFF.

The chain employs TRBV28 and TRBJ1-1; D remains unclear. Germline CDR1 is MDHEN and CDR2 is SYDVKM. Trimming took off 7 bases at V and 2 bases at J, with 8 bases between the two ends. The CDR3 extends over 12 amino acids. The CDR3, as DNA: TGTGCCAGCAAGGGATATAACACTGAAGCTTTCTTT. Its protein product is CASKGYNTEAFF.

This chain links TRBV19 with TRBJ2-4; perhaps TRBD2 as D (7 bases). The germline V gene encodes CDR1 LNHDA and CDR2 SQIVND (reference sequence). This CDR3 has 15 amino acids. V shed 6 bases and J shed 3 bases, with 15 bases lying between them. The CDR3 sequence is CASSLGGAYKNIQYF. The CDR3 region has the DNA TGTGCCAGTAGCCTAGGGGGGGCCTACAAAAACATTCAGTACTTC.